The 21 T cell receptor beta chains presented below share a single source sample, sequenced in a study of T-cell memory formation after mild COVID-19. TCRdb ran MiXCR on the 5' RACE reads and lists one entry per CDR3 protein. The sample includes hundreds of thousands of distinct CDR3 sequences, roughly a quarter seen only once; the top ten take 8.8%. Sequenced sample: PBMCs or a T cell subset sorted from them (not recorded which). These receptors were collected from an adult woman who had mild COVID-19 (a few samples of this study predate the infection). Cell type and time point are not known.

This clonotype occurred a few times. The CDR3 bases are TGTGCCAGCAGCTTATGGGGAGATCAAGAGACCCAGTACTTC. Its protein is CASSLWGDQETQYF. The chain is built from TRBV7-9 and TRBJ2-5; a possible D gene is TRBD2 (5 bases). V lost 2 bases and J lost 2, with 9 bases in between. Germline CDR1 is SEHNR and CDR2 is FQNEAQ (reference sequence). This CDR3 has 14 amino acids.

This clonotype was seen a handful of times. This sequence joins TRBV12-5 and TRBJ2-1; D may correspond to TRBD1 or TRBD2 (5 bases each). Germline V gives CDR1 LGHNT, CDR2 FRNRAP. Trimming stripped 0 bases from V and 7 bases from J, with 16 bases between. The CDR3 is 16 amino acids. The CDR3 coding sequence is TGTGCTAGTGGTTTGGTCCTCGAACGGGACGGGAATGAGCAGTTCTTC. Amino acids: CASGLVLERDGNEQFF.

This chain connects TRBV18 to TRBJ2-7; D is perhaps TRBD1 (5 bases). The V end lost 4 bases, the J end lost 4 bases, and 11 bases lay between the germline ends. From germline, CDR1 is KGHSH and CDR2 LQKENI. The CDR3 is 13 amino acids. Written as DNA, the CDR3 is TGTGCCAGCTCACGCGGACACCAGTACGAGCAGTACTTC. It specifies CASSRGHQYEQYF.

This sequence joins TRBV5-5 and TRBJ1-1, with D perhaps matching TRBD1 (6 bases). CDR1 is SGHKS, CDR2 YYEKEE, per germline (reference sequence). CDR3 length: 15 residues. V lost 0 bases to trimming and J lost 4 bases, with 13 bases between them. DNA for the CDR3: TGTGCCAGCAGCTTGGACCGGGGGCTTATCACTGAAGCTTTCTTT. Its translation: CASSLDRGLITEAFF.

There are a few counts of this clonotype. The J gene is TRBJ2-1, the V gene TRBV4-3; D is uncertain. The CDR3 loop spans 14 amino acids. CDR1 is LGHNA, CDR2 YSLEER, per germline. Trimming pared 0 bases from V and 10 bases from J, leaving 13 bases between. The CDR3 DNA reads as TGCGCCAGCAGCCAAGATACGGGCCTCCAAGAGCAGTTCTTC. This translates into CASSQDTGLQEQFF.

The J gene is TRBJ2-6, the V gene TRBV5-6; perhaps TRBD2 as D (6 bases). Germline V lookup: CDR1 SGHDT, CDR2 YYEEEE. V lost 0 bases and J 2 bases, leaving 9 bases between the germline ends. CDR3 size: 16 residues. The CDR3 loop is CASSLVGGPGANVLTF. The CDR3 DNA reads as TGTGCCAGCAGCTTGGTGGGGGGACCTGGGGCCAACGTCCTGACTTTC.

This clonotype was recorded a few times. The J gene is TRBJ1-1, the V gene TRBV27; possible D gene TRBD1, 6 bases. The CDR3 consists of 19 residues. Germline V gene lookup returns CDR1 MNHEY and CDR2 SMNVEV (reference sequence). Trimming shortened V by 6 bases and J by 0 bases, and 26 bases separated the two germline ends. CDR3 amino acids: CASSHKLGRGLRMNTEAFF. DNA for the CDR3: TGTGCCAGCAGCCACAAATTGGGCAGGGGATTACGCATGAACACTGAAGCTTTCTTT.

CDR3 bases: TGTGCCAGCAGGTCGCGGGGGAACACCATATATTTT. Its protein product is CASRSRGNTIYF. The V call is TRBV12-3 or TRBV12-4, the J call TRBJ1-3; D perhaps matches TRBD1 (5 bases). The ends were cut back, 6 bases at V and 7 bases at J, with 10 bases in the middle. The CDR3 has 12 amino acids.

This clonotype was seen only a few times. The genes are TRBV24-1 and TRBJ2-1; no clear D. The V gene's germline CDR1 is KGHDR and CDR2 SFDVKD. CDR3 length: 15 residues. V lost 3 bases to trimming and J lost 2 bases, with 10 bases between them. This CDR3 is CATSDPSRAYNEQFF. The CDR3 bases are TGTGCCACCAGTGATCCCAGTCGGGCCTACAATGAGCAGTTCTTC.

This sequence joins TRBV3-1 and TRBJ2-7, with a weak D call TRBD2 (6 bases). The CDR3 runs to 15 residues. Germline assignment: CDR1 LGHDT and CDR2 YNNKEL (reference sequence). Trimming stripped 0 bases from V and 2 bases from J, with 11 bases between. The CDR3 coding sequence is TGTGCCAGCAGCCAAGAGCTAGCGAGGACCTACGAGCAGTACTTC. Its translation: CASSQELARTYEQYF.

The CDR3 DNA sequence: TGTGCCAGCAGTTACTCAAGGGGGCCGACCGCAGATACGCAGTATTTT. Translated, it gives CASSYSRGPTADTQYF. The chain employs TRBV6-5 and TRBJ2-3, with 7 bases fitting TRBD1. V lost 0 bases, J lost 4 bases, and 7 bases stayed unmatched. Germline V gives CDR1 MNHEY, CDR2 SVGAGI. The CDR3 sequence is 16 residues long.

The chain combines TRBV5-6 with TRBJ1-5; maybe TRBD1 (6 bases). Trimming removed 3 bases at V and 2 bases at J, with 15 bases between. CDR3 length: 16 amino acids. Per germline, CDR1 SGHDT and CDR2 YYEEEE. In DNA form, the CDR3 reads TGTGCCAGCAGCTGGTGGGGGGCGCCCGGCAATCAGCCCCAGCATTTT. Translated, it gives CASSWWGAPGNQPQHF.

This chain uses TRBV12-3 or TRBV12-4 with TRBJ1-1; a weak D match, TRBD1 (6 bases). V was pared by 6 bases and J by 1 base, with 12 bases between. The CDR3 covers 14 residues. CDR3 sequence reads: CASSQGTWNTEAFF. CDR3 coding DNA: TGTGCCAGCAGCCAAGGGACATGGAACACTGAAGCTTTCTTT.

This clonotype was seen more than once but under ten times. The chain employs TRBV20-1 and TRBJ1-5; D call uncertain. The germline V gene has CDR1 DFQATT and CDR2 SNEGSKA (reference sequence). The length of the CDR3 is 15 residues. Trimming took off 0 bases at V and 0 bases at J, with 9 bases between the two ends. The DNA of the CDR3 is TGCAGTGCTAGAGATCGACGATTTAGCAATCAGCCCCAGCATTTT. Its protein product is CSARDRRFSNQPQHF.

The chain combines TRBV10-3 with TRBJ1-5, with a tentative D call TRBD1 (6 bases). Trimming stripped 0 bases from V and 7 bases from J, with 13 bases between. The CDR3 loop spans 15 amino acids. Germline V lookup: CDR1 ENHRY, CDR2 SYGVKD. The CDR3 nucleotides read TGTGCCATCAGTGAGTCCCCGGAAGGGACACAGCCCCAGCATTTT. Translating gives CAISESPEGTQPQHF.

CDR3 residues: CASSLGVANSPLHF. CDR3 coding DNA: TGTGCCAGCAGCTTAGGGGTTGCGAATTCACCCCTCCACTTT. The V and J genes are TRBV7-9 and TRBJ1-6; no clear D. The CDR3 loop spans 14 amino acids. With 1 base removed from V and 7 bases from J, the gap between germline ends came to 8 bases. Germline loops: CDR1 SEHNR, CDR2 FQNEAQ (reference sequence). The full variable domain, in which reference TRBV7-9 and TRBJ1-6 provide the parts outside the CDR3, is DTGVSQNPRHKITKRGQNVTFRCDPISEHNRLYWYRQTLGQGPEFLTYFQNEAQLEKSRLLSDRFSAERPKGSFSTLEIQRTEQGDSAMYLCASSLGVANSPLHFGNGTRLTVT.

This chain connects TRBV7-6 to TRBJ2-5; the D gene could be TRBD1 or TRBD2 (6 bases each). The length of the CDR3 is 15 residues. V was trimmed by 3 bases and J by 3 bases, leaving 14 bases between them. The germline CDR1 and CDR2 sequences are SGHVS and FNYEAQ. CDR3 bases: TGTGCCAGCAGCTTGGGGGGCAGGGCCGAAGAGACCCAGTACTTC. Its translation is CASSLGGRAEETQYF.

The V call is TRBV11-2, the J call TRBJ2-5; tentatively, D is TRBD2 (5 bases). Germline loops: CDR1 SGHAT, CDR2 FQNNGV. Trimming shortened V by 2 bases and J by 2 bases, and 9 bases separated the two germline ends. This CDR3 is 14 amino acids long. CDR3: CASSLYRGQETQYF. The CDR3 DNA reads as TGTGCCAGCAGCTTATATCGCGGGCAAGAGACCCAGTACTTC.

This rearrangement joins TRBV11-2 to TRBJ2-7; TRBD2 agrees at 7 bases. Germline V gene sequence: CDR1 SGHAT, CDR2 FQNNGV. V dropped 5 bases and J dropped 3; count of bases not matched to a gene: 7. CDR3 length: 14 amino acids. The CDR3 protein is CASSRGLVSYEQYF. In nucleotides, the CDR3 is TGTGCCAGCAGCCGAGGACTAGTAAGCTACGAGCAGTACTTC.

This clonotype came up many times. The chain couples TRBV7-9 to TRBJ2-5; D ambiguous. Germline V gene data show CDR1 as SEHNR and CDR2 as FQNEAQ (reference sequence). V gave up 3 bases and J gave up 9 bases, with 8 bases separating them. The CDR3 totals 11 residues. The CDR3, as DNA: TGTGCCAGCAGCTTGAATGAGGCCCAGTACTTC. Protein sequence: CASSLNEAQYF.

This clonotype was counted many times. The gene calls are TRBV7-2 and TRBJ2-7; 7 nucleotides line up with TRBD2. The junction had 4 bases not matched to a gene; V was cut back by 1 base and J by 4 bases. The germline CDR1 and CDR2 sequences are SGHTA and FQGNSA. This CDR3 spans 14 amino acids. This chain's CDR3 is CASSLGGSLYEQYF. The CDR3 bases are TGTGCCAGCAGCTTAGGCGGGAGCCTATACGAGCAGTACTTC.